The following is a T cell receptor beta chain sequence with its context. Distinct nucleotide sequences in the sample also encode this CDR3. The data derive from a study of shared clonotypes between healthy human individuals. Sorted-subset replicate PCR reactions were performed with about 210 ng DNA, corresponding to about 30,000 T cell genomes. Using immunoSEQ multiplex PCR, the repertoire was profiled, and TCRdb retains in-frame clones only, with some absent. The sample records about 990,000 clones, approximately 80% being singletons. The specimen was memory CD4+ T cells from PBMCs. Sample subset: CD45RA-negative fraction. This sequence was found in a man between 18 and 35 years old in good health. Some clones in this sample may be carry-over from other donors' samples.

The CDR3 spells CASSLGGGTDTQYF. In DNA form, the CDR3 reads TGTGCCAGCAGTTTGGGCGGGGGGACAGATACGCAGTATTTT. The chain recombines TRBV27 with TRBJ2-3; 8 bases line up with TRBD2. The germline gives CDR1 MNHEY, CDR2 SMNVEV (reference sequence). Germline trimming cut 3 bases from V and 3 bases from J; bases unmatched to any gene: 2. CDR3 length: 14 amino acids.